These 10 T cell receptor beta chains came from one sample sequenced in a study of identical twins. TCRdb re-called the 5' RACE reads through MiXCR, storing one row per CDR3 protein. The sample contains 350,000 to 450,000 distinct CDR3 sequences, around 20% of which appear only once. Sequenced input: naive T cells sorted from blood. These receptors were obtained from a man in his fifties or sixties in good health.

This clonotype was recorded at least ten times. The V call is TRBV5-1, the J call TRBJ2-2, with D hard to call. This CDR3 contains 12 residues. Per germline, CDR1 SGHRS and CDR2 YFSETQ. V lost 4 bases and J lost 3, with 4 bases in between. This CDR3 reads CASSQDTGELFF. CDR3 in DNA: TGCGCCAGCAGCCAGGACACCGGGGAGCTGTTTTTT.

V is TRBV20-1 and J is TRBJ2-1, with TRBD1 identical over 9 bases. The V segment lost 0 bases and the J segment 8 bases; nucleotides outside the gene matches: 8. This CDR3 has 15 amino acids. CDR1 is DFQATT, CDR2 SNEGSKA, per germline (reference sequence). The CDR3: CSARDNRGLYDEQFF. The CDR3 DNA reads TGCAGTGCTAGAGATAACAGGGGGCTTTATGATGAGCAGTTCTTC.

The rearrangement joins TRBV12-3 or TRBV12-4 to TRBJ2-3, with D unresolved. Trimming took 1 base from V and 8 from J, leaving 7 bases between them. CDR3 length: 12 amino acids. Here the CDR3 DNA reads TGTGCCAGCAGTTTAGGGGTAGCTACGCAGTATTTT. It translates to CASSLGVATQYF.

The V gene is TRBV5-1, the J gene TRBJ2-5, with D possibly being TRBD2 (6 bases). The V gene's germline CDR1 is SGHRS and CDR2 YFSETQ. CDR3 length: 14 amino acids. The V and J ends lost 0 bases and 4 bases respectively, with 10 bases between them. CDR3 DNA: TGCGCCAGCAGCTTGGAGACGGGAGCAGAGACCCAGTACTTC. Translating it yields CASSLETGAETQYF.

At least ten counts were recorded for this clonotype. This rearrangement joins TRBV18 to TRBJ2-1; a possible D gene is TRBD2 (6 bases). CDR1 is KGHSH, CDR2 LQKENI, per germline. This CDR3 is 15 amino acids long. V was trimmed by 0 bases and J by 2 bases, leaving 8 bases between them. The CDR3 reads CASSPPGGTYNEQFF. The CDR3 nucleotides are TGTGCCAGCTCACCACCGGGGGGAACCTACAATGAGCAGTTCTTC.

The J gene is TRBJ2-7, the V gene TRBV7-6, with TRBD2 matching 11 bases. V lost 5 bases to trimming and J lost 7 bases; unmatched junction nucleotides: 7. This CDR3 has 14 residues. The germline V gene has CDR1 SGHVS and CDR2 FNYEAQ. CDR3 loop: CASSTRLAGYEQYF. CDR3 coding DNA: TGTGCCAGCAGCACCCGACTAGCGGGATATGAGCAGTACTTC.

This clonotype occurred many times. The chain combines TRBV7-2 with TRBJ1-2; D gene ambiguous. The CDR3 extends over 14 amino acids. Per the germline V gene, CDR1 is SGHTA and CDR2 is FQGNSA. The V end lost 7 bases, the J end lost 1 base, and 13 bases lay between the germline ends. The CDR3 DNA reads TGTGCCAGCACCCAGACCGGGCTTAACTATGGCTACACCTTC. Encoded protein: CASTQTGLNYGYTF.

The chain links TRBV6-1 to TRBJ2-2, with TRBD2 as a possible D gene (6 bases). CDR3 size: 16 residues. V gave up 6 bases and J gave up 2 bases, with 16 bases separating them. Germline-derived CDR1 and CDR2 are MNHNS and SASEGT. The DNA for the CDR3 is TGTGCCAGCAGGGGACTCGCTTATGCAAACACCGGGGAGCTGTTTTTT. It codes for CASRGLAYANTGELFF.

This clonotype appeared many times. The chain is built from TRBV20-1 and TRBJ2-7; D is unclear. This CDR3 is 16 amino acids long. Between the trimmed V and J ends, which lost 6 bases and 3 bases, there was a span of 24 bases. Per germline, CDR1 DFQATT and CDR2 SNEGSKA (reference sequence). Written as DNA, the CDR3 is TGCAGTGCCCCAAAATGGGCGAGGATTTTAGACTACGAGCAGTACTTC. This codes for CSAPKWARILDYEQYF.

This clonotype has only a few counts. The chain employs TRBV7-9 and TRBJ1-1; D perhaps matches TRBD1 (6 bases). The CDR3 is made up of 16 amino acids. Trimming stripped 7 bases from V and 1 base from J, with 19 bases between. Germline V lookup: CDR1 SEHNR, CDR2 FQNEAQ (reference sequence). CDR3 DNA: TGTGCCAGCACTCCCGGCCCGGGGGGCTGGAACACTGAAGCTTTCTTT. Amino acid sequence: CASTPGPGGWNTEAFF.